This record covers a single TCR beta chain. V shed 6 bases and J 3 bases; nucleotides not matched to a gene: 6. There are 15 residues in the CDR3. Germline CDR1 reads MRHNA; CDR2 reads SNTAGT. In the original workflow: Nucleated cell counts were estimated from reference gene primer amplification. Here immunoSEQ multiplex PCR was the method, and the copy in TCRdb shows in-frame clones only, minus some. The V and J calls and clone size are taken from that table; D and trimming were inferred from the DNA. In the table there are about 130,000 clones, approximately 86% of which are singletons. The record originates from a study of blood T cell repertoires in COVID-19. Overall study: Both acute and convalescent COVID-19 samples were obtained from the United States, Italy and Spain.

Input material: peripheral blood. This receptor was taken from a woman in her seventies with COVID-19, enrolled during active disease. V is TRBV6-4 and J is TRBJ2-2, with 8 bases fitting TRBD2. The CDR3 region is CASSAAGGDTGELFF. In DNA form, the CDR3 reads TGTGCCAGCAGCGCTGCGGGGGGCGACACCGGGGAGCTGTTTTTT.